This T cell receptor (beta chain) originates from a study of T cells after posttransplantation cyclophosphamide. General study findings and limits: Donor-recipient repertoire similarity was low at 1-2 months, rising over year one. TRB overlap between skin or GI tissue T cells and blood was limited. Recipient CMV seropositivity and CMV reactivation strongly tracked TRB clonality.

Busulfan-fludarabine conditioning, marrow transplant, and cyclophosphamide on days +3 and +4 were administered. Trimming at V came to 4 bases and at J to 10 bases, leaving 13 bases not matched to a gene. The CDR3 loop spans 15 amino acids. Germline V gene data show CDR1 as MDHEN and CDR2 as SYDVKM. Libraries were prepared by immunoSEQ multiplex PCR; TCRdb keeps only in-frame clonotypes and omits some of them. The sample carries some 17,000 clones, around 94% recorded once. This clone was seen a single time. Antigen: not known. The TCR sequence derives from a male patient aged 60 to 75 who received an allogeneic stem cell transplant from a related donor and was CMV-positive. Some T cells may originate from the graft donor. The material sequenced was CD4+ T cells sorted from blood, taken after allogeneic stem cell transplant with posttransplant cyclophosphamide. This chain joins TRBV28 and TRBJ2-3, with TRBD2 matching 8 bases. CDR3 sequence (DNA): TGTGCCAGCAGTTCCTCCGGGGGGGCCTATATCCCGCAGTATTTT. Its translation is CASSSSGGAYIPQYF.